This TCR beta chain was found in a study of CD8+CD57+ T cells in acquired aplastic anemia. This clonotype has only one observation. Using genomic DNA as the template, TCR beta VDJ and CDR3 profiling was carried out. TCRdb independently ran MiXCR on the reads; one entry per CDR3 protein. In the table there are hundreds of thousands of distinct CDR3 sequences, 45% to 65% of which are singletons. Germline V gene data show CDR1 as MGHDK and CDR2 as SYGVNS. CDR3 size: 14 residues. Trimming removed 5 bases from V and 2 bases from J, with 9 bases in between. The sequence was collected from a human donor with severe aplastic anemia or a healthy control (not recorded which). This chain links TRBV25-1 with TRBJ2-2, with D unresolved. Specimen: sorted CD4+, CD8+, or CD8+CD57+ T cells (not recorded which) from PBMCs. The CDR3: CASSPHRNTGELFF. Here the CDR3 DNA reads TGTGCCAGCAGTCCCCACAGAAACACCGGGGAGCTGTTTTTT.